What follows are 27 T cell receptor beta chains derived from one specimen sequenced in a study of blood T cells in healthy people across ages. The use of a sample-barcoded 5' primer and a J-beta primer mix characterized a second PCR of about 6 to 12 cycles. TCRdb ran MiXCR on the 5' RACE reads and lists one entry per CDR3 protein. The data show 630,000 or so distinct CDR3 sequences, approximately 30% seen once. Sequenced: blood. The source of these receptors is a woman of 80 years or more in good health.

This clonotype has a count of ten or more. Possible read error: a much larger clone is one base away. The chain recombines TRBV4-3 with TRBJ2-5; D is unresolved. The V gene's germline CDR1 is LGHNA and CDR2 YSLEER. The V end lost 0 bases, the J end lost 11 bases, and 19 bases lay between the germline ends. The CDR3 totals 15 residues. The CDR3 DNA sequence: TGCGCCAGCAGCCAAGATCGAGGTCAGATCAATGAGCAGTACTTC. Translation gives CASSQDRGQINEQYF.

This chain connects TRBV5-1 to TRBJ2-5; 10 bases agree with TRBD2. The last part of the DNA fits TRBJ2-7 better; the J call may be wrong. Germline CDR1 SGHRS, CDR2 YFSETQ. The CDR3 totals 12 residues. The CDR3, as DNA: TGCGCCAGCAGACTAGCGGGATACGAGCAGTACTTC. This sequence encodes CASRLAGYEQYF.

This clonotype was recorded a few times. Being one base from a much bigger clone, this may be a read error. This rearrangement joins TRBV20-1 to TRBJ1-2, with D unresolved. The CDR3 totals 14 residues. Germline-derived CDR1 and CDR2 are DFQATT and SNEGSKA (reference sequence). Trimming pared 3 bases from V and 6 bases from J, leaving 17 bases between. This chain's CDR3 is CSARRSEGNHGYTF. CDR3 coding DNA: TGCAGTGCTAGGAGGTCAGAGGGCAACCATGGCTACACCTTC.

This clonotype turned up a few times. This chain links TRBV19 with TRBJ2-6; D remains ambiguous. The length of the CDR3 is 13 residues. V was cut by 6 bases and J by 6 bases, with 9 bases left in between. Germline CDR1 reads LNHDA; CDR2 reads SQIVND (reference sequence). CDR3 in amino acids: CASRIPEANVLTF. The CDR3, as DNA: TGTGCCAGTAGAATCCCTGAGGCCAACGTCCTGACTTTC.

In this sample, this clonotype turned up many times. The chain links TRBV6-2 or TRBV6-3 to TRBJ1-2; 8 bases are shared with TRBD1. Germline CDR1 MNHEY, CDR2 SVGEGT. V lost 2 bases and J lost 3; bases outside the gene matches: 5. The CDR3 is made up of 15 amino acids. The DNA of the CDR3 is TGTGCCAGCAGTTACGCCCGGACAGGGCACTATGGCTACACCTTC. Amino acid sequence: CASSYARTGHYGYTF.

This clonotype was counted at least ten times. The chain links TRBV10-3 to TRBJ2-7, with 9 bases identical to TRBD1. The germline gives CDR1 ENHRY, CDR2 SYGVKD. J was trimmed by 1 base and V by 6 bases; bases with no gene match: 4. The CDR3 contains 14 residues. This chain's CDR3 is CAISHGQGSYEQYF. The DNA for the CDR3 is TGTGCCATCAGCCATGGACAGGGGTCCTACGAGCAGTACTTC.

In this sample, this clonotype turned up many times. The rearrangement joins TRBV7-2 to TRBJ2-7; D not certain. CDR3 length equals 13 residues. Germline loops: CDR1 SGHTA, CDR2 FQGNSA. V lost 1 base to trimming and J lost 7 bases, with 11 bases between them. The CDR3 nucleotides are TGTGCCAGCAGCTTAGAATCCGGGTTAGAGCAGTACTTC. Translation gives CASSLESGLEQYF.

DNA of the CDR3: TGTGCCAGCGCCGCAGGCAGGGAATACAATGAGCAGTTCTTC. It is translated as CASAAGREYNEQFF. The chain uses TRBV11-3 and TRBJ2-1; TRBD1 is a possible D gene (5 bases). This CDR3 region has 14 residues. Between the trimmed V and J ends, which lost 8 bases and 4 bases, there was a span of 15 bases. CDR1 SGHNT and CDR2 YENEEA come from the germline V gene.

This clonotype has at least ten counts. The J gene is TRBJ1-2, the V gene TRBV29-1; a weak D match, TRBD1 (5 bases). Trimming removed 6 bases from V and 5 bases from J, with 16 bases in between. The CDR3 totals 13 residues. The V gene's germline CDR1 is SQVTM and CDR2 ANQGSEA. This chain's CDR3 is CSVRQPKEYGYTF. CDR3 nucleotides: TGCAGCGTCCGACAGCCTAAGGAGTATGGCTACACCTTC.

The chain combines TRBV7-8 with TRBJ2-1, with D possibly matching TRBD2 (5 bases). From germline, CDR1 is SGHVS and CDR2 FQNEAQ. CDR3 length equals 15 residues. V gave up 2 bases and J gave up 2 bases, with 10 bases separating them. As DNA, the CDR3 is TGTGCCAGCAGCTTACTGACTACCGCCTACAATGAGCAGTTCTTC. As protein: CASSLLTTAYNEQFF.

The sample holds a few counts of this clonotype. A single base separates this from a much larger clone, so it may be a read error. This sequence joins TRBV20-1 and TRBJ2-7, with D tentatively TRBD1 or TRBD2 (6 bases each). CDR3 length: 13 amino acids. Germline V gene lookup returns CDR1 DFQATT and CDR2 SNEGSKA (reference sequence). Trimming removed 3 bases at V and 7 bases at J, with 16 bases between. As DNA, the CDR3 is TGCAGTGCTAGGGTCGGGGGCGGCAATGAGCAGTACTTC. Amino acid sequence: CSARVGGGNEQYF.

The chain carries TRBV7-2 and TRBJ2-5; the match to TRBD2 covers 8 bases. The V gene end was trimmed by 3 bases and the J gene end by 13 bases; junction bases not matched to a gene: 13. The CDR3 runs to 14 residues. Germline loops: CDR1 SGHTA, CDR2 FQGNSA. The CDR3 DNA is TGTGCCAGCAGCTTCAGAGGTCAGCGGGAGTTTCCGTACTTC. Translated, it gives CASSFRGQREFPYF. The whole variable domain, remainder taken from reference TRBV7-2 and TRBJ2-5, is GAGVSQSPSNKVTEKGKDVELRCDPISGHTALYWYRQSLGQGLEFLIYFQGNSAPDKSGLPSDRFSAERTGGSVSTLTIQRTQQEDSAVYLCASSFRGQREFPYFGPGTRLLVL.

This clonotype was counted a few times. The chain is built from TRBV27 and TRBJ2-7, with 10 bases that match TRBD2. The germline CDR1 and CDR2 sequences are MNHEY and SMNVEV (reference sequence). Trimming removed 3 bases from V and 7 bases from J; junction bases left unmatched: 9. The CDR3 is made up of 15 amino acids. The CDR3 region is CASSLLAGVYNEQYF. CDR3 nucleotides: TGTGCCAGCAGTTTGCTAGCGGGGGTTTACAATGAGCAGTACTTC.

This clonotype was seen ten or more times. The chain is built from TRBV7-2 and TRBJ2-3; the match to TRBD2 covers 8 bases. The trim removed 5 bases at V and 2 bases at J, leaving 12 bases unmatched. CDR3 length: 17 residues. CDR1 and CDR2 from the germline V gene are SGHTA and FQGNSA. The CDR3 region has the DNA TGTGCCAGCAGCCGCCGGGGGCGGGGGGCCTACACAGATACGCAGTATTTT. Its translation: CASSRRGRGAYTDTQYF.

Concerning this clonotype: A much bigger clone sits one base away, suggesting this may be a read error. The genes are TRBV6-5 and TRBJ2-7, with no clear D. V lost 0 bases and J 7 bases, leaving 13 bases between the germline ends. CDR3 size: 14 residues. Germline CDR1 MNHEY, CDR2 SVGAGI. The CDR3 protein is CASSYSAVYNEQYF. The CDR3 nucleotides are TGTGCCAGCAGTTACTCGGCAGTGTACAATGAGCAGTACTTC.

The gene calls are TRBV6-1 and TRBJ2-7, with D tentatively TRBD1 (5 bases). The J call is in doubt because the DNA end fits TRBJ2-5 better. Germline loops: CDR1 MNHNS, CDR2 SASEGT. The CDR3 runs 14 residues. CDR3 sequence: CASIAPRARETQYF. CDR3 nucleotides: TGTGCCAGCATCGCCCCCAGGGCGAGGGAGACCCAGTACTTC.

The sample holds a few counts of this clonotype. A much larger clone lies a single base off, so this may be a read error. The rearrangement joins TRBV3-1 to TRBJ2-3; D is ambiguous. Per the germline V gene, CDR1 is LGHDT and CDR2 is YNNKEL (reference sequence). V was shortened by 0 bases and J by 11 bases, with 18 bases between the two germline ends. There are 15 residues in the CDR3. The CDR3 sequence is CASSQDFQGCQKQYF. CDR3 DNA sequence: TGTGCCAGCAGCCAAGATTTTCAAGGCTGCCAGAAGCAGTATTTT.

Ten or more counts support this clonotype. This chain connects TRBV12-3 or TRBV12-4 to TRBJ2-1; 11 bases map to TRBD2. V lost 6 bases and J lost 8; bases outside the gene matches: 6. This CDR3 spans 14 amino acids. For the CDR3, the DNA is TGTGCCAGCAGCGTAGCGGGGGGGCCAGATGAGCAGTTCTTC. It encodes CASSVAGGPDEQFF.

Note on this clonotype: One end of the junction fails to match germline, which may point to a read error. The chain couples TRBV7-3 to TRBJ1-5, with TRBD1 as a possible D gene (5 bases). Germline V gene lookup returns CDR1 SGHTA and CDR2 FQGTGA. There are 15 residues in the CDR3. This CDR3 reads CTSSNTPGGSQPRHF. CDR3 DNA: TGTACCAGCAGCAACACACCTGGGGGGAGTCAGCCCCGGCATTTT.

On this clonotype: Being one base from a much bigger clone, this may be a read error. The V call is TRBV20-1, the J call TRBJ2-5, with 7 bases lining up with TRBD1. The J call could be wrong; TRBJ2-7 is a better fit for the DNA end. The CDR3 has 13 amino acids. The germline V gene has CDR1 DFQATT and CDR2 SNEGSKA (reference sequence). CDR3 residues: CSATQGGPYEQYF. CDR3 in DNA: TGCAGTGCTACCCAAGGGGGCCCCTACGAGCAGTACTTC.

The chain uses TRBV20-1 and TRBJ2-5; D unclear. Deletions cut 3 bases from V and 2 bases from J, with 10 bases between. Germline values: CDR1 DFQATT, CDR2 SNEGSKA (reference sequence). The CDR3 spans 13 residues. The CDR3 region has the DNA TGCAGTGCTAGTTTGACGGTACAAGAGACCCAGTACTTC. This translates into CSASLTVQETQYF.

This clonotype has a count of ten or more. The chain links TRBV10-3 to TRBJ1-5; D may be TRBD1 (6 bases). Trimming left V 4 bases short and J 0 bases short, with 7 bases between. Germline-derived CDR1 and CDR2 are ENHRY and SYGVKD. The CDR3 spans 14 residues. CDR3 nucleotide sequence: TGTGCCATCAGTGCAGGGGATAGCAATCAGCCCCAGCATTTT. This translates into CAISAGDSNQPQHF.

This clonotype appeared many times. The genes are TRBV29-1 and TRBJ1-1; no reliable D call. The CDR3 has 12 amino acids. Trimming pared 6 bases from V and 5 bases from J, leaving 13 bases between. Germline assignment: CDR1 SQVTM and CDR2 ANQGSEA. The CDR3 reads CSVQFLRTEAFF. The CDR3 nucleotides read TGCAGCGTACAATTTCTCCGTACTGAAGCTTTCTTT.

This clonotype was counted at least ten times. This rearrangement joins TRBV7-2 to TRBJ2-3; D uncertain. Looked up from germline, CDR1 is SGHTA and CDR2 is FQGNSA. Trimming pared 1 base from V and 6 bases from J, leaving 14 bases between. This CDR3 comprises 15 residues. The CDR3 loop reads CASSLGGPRQDTQYF. CDR3 in DNA: TGTGCCAGCAGCTTAGGTGGACCGCGGCAGGATACGCAGTATTTT.

This clonotype was seen at least ten times. V usage is TRBV7-2 and J usage is TRBJ2-4; no clear D. Trimming stripped 6 bases from V and 3 bases from J, with 15 bases between. The CDR3 spans 15 residues. CDR1 is SGHTA and CDR2 is FQGNSA in the germline V gene. This CDR3 is CASSKFRGGKNIQYF. In DNA, the CDR3 is TGTGCCAGCAGTAAATTCCGAGGTGGCAAAAACATTCAGTACTTC.

The gene calls are TRBV10-2 and TRBJ1-2; D is unresolved. Deletions cut 0 bases from V and 4 bases from J, with 9 bases between. This CDR3 is built from 14 residues. The V gene's germline CDR1 is WSHSY and CDR2 SAAADI. The CDR3 DNA is TGCGCCAGCAGTGAGTCGGCGGAAGGCTATGGCTACACCTTC. Amino acid sequence: CASSESAEGYGYTF.

V gene TRBV6-1 combines with J gene TRBJ2-1; TRBD2 aligns across 9 bases. Germline V gene data show CDR1 as MNHNS and CDR2 as SASEGT. CDR3 size: 15 residues. The trim removed 5 bases at V and 3 bases at J, leaving 5 bases unmatched. This CDR3 is CASSTSGGYYNEQFF. CDR3 coding DNA: TGTGCCAGCAGTACCAGCGGGGGGTACTACAATGAGCAGTTCTTC.